The clone carrying this TCR beta chain was counted a few times. Sequencing was performed with immunoSEQ multiplex PCR; in TCRdb, only in-frame clones are kept and a portion is missing. In the table there are about 59,000 clones, 92% of which are singletons. In germline, CDR1 is MRHNA, CDR2 SNTAGT. V shed 4 bases, J shed 2 bases, and the junction held 3 bases outside the gene matches. This CDR3 contains 15 residues. The source of the sample is a study of T cell changes during pregnancy in multiple sclerosis. This rearrangement joins TRBV6-4 to TRBJ2-1; 9 bases line up with TRBD2. This specimen was peripheral blood, taken in the third trimester of pregnancy. The clonotype comes from a female donor in good health, enrolled as a control in a pregnancy study. DNA for the CDR3: TGTGCCAGCAGTGGAGCGGGAGGTCCCTACAATGAGCAGTTCTTC. Translating it yields CASSGAGGPYNEQFF.